This record covers a single T cell receptor beta chain. V lost 4 bases to trimming and J lost 4 bases; unmatched junction nucleotides: 6. CDR3 length: 14 amino acids. Germline V gene sequence: CDR1 SGDLS, CDR2 YYNGEE. This entry is derived from a study of T-cell memory formation after mild COVID-19. With constant-segment primers, 5'RACE yielded cDNA libraries of TCR alpha and TCR beta that carried sample barcodes and UMIs. TCRdb called the 5' RACE reads again in MiXCR, with one record for every CDR3 protein. The table includes 350,000 or so distinct CDR3 sequences, 20% detected once. This chain uses TRBV9 with TRBJ2-3, with 7 bases identical to TRBD1. This sequence originates from a man aged 18 to 30 who had mild COVID-19 (a few samples of this study predate the infection). Cell type and time point are not known. The specimen sequenced was PBMCs or a T cell subset sorted from them (not recorded which). This CDR3 is CASSLQGVPDTQYF. The DNA for the CDR3 is TGTGCCAGCAGCTTGCAGGGGGTCCCAGATACGCAGTATTTT.